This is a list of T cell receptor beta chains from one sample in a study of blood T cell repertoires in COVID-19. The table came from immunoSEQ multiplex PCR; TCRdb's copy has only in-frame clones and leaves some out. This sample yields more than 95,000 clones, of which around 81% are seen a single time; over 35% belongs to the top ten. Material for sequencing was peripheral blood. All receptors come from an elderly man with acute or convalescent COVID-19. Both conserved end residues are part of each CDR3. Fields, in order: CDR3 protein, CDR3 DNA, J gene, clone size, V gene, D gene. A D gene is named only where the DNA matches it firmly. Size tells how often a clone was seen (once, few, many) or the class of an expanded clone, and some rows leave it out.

CASSDTSGSRTDTQYF	TGTGCCAGCAGTGATACTAGCGGGTCCCGCACAGATACGCAGTATTTT	TRBJ2-3	-	TRBV25-1	TRBD2
CASSPRSADTQYF	TGTGCCAGCTCACCACGTTCCGCAGATACGCAGTATTTT	TRBJ2-3	many	TRBV18	-
CASSLRLARETQYF	TGTGCCAGCAGTTTAAGACTAGCGAGAGAGACCCAGTACTTC	TRBJ2-5	-	TRBV28	TRBD2
CSVGLAGTWNEQFF	TGCAGCGTCGGACTAGCGGGAACGTGGAATGAGCAGTTCTTC	TRBJ2-1	-	TRBV29-1	TRBD2
CASSTAGTGLNEQFF	TGTGCCAGCAGCACAGCCGGGACAGGACTCAATGAGCAGTTCTTC	TRBJ2-1	-	TRBV28	TRBD1
CASSLGLTDEQFF	TGCGCCAGCAGCTTGGGTCTTACAGATGAGCAGTTCTTC	TRBJ2-1	-	TRBV5-1	-
CASSQDVHSSGNTIYF	TGCGCCAGCAGCCAAGATGTGCACTCGTCCGGAAACACCATATATTTT	TRBJ1-3	-	TRBV4-3	-
CASSLQENTEAFF	TGTGCCAGCAGCTTACAGGAGAACACTGAAGCTTTCTTT	TRBJ1-1	-	TRBV7-9	-
CASSFISNYGYTF	TGTGCCAGCAGTTTTATCAGTAACTATGGCTACACCTTC	TRBJ1-2	-	TRBV28	-
CASSQIQTPGTSGSYNEQFF	TGTGCCAGCAGCCAAATCCAAACCCCGGGGACTAGCGGGAGTTACAATGAGCAGTTCTTC	TRBJ2-1	-	TRBV6-4	TRBD2
CASSSGVNTGELFF	TGTGCCAGCAGCTCCGGAGTCAACACCGGGGAGCTGTTTTTT	TRBJ2-2	-	TRBV7-2	-
CASRLWASGQSYMNTEAFF	TGTGCCAGCAGATTATGGGCCTCGGGACAGTCCTACATGAACACTGAAGCTTTCTTT	TRBJ1-1	few	TRBV7-2	TRBD1
CASSTSGQAGGSGANVLTF	TGCGCCAGCAGCACCTCCGGACAGGCGGGAGGCTCTGGGGCCAACGTCCTGACTTTC	TRBJ2-6	-	TRBV5-1	-
CASSVGGSGSSYNEQFF	TGTGCCAGCAGCGTAGGTGGTAGCGGGAGCTCCTACAATGAGCAGTTCTTC	TRBJ2-1	-	TRBV9	TRBD2
CASRARQLSEAFF	TGTGCCAGCAGGGCGCGGCAGCTTTCTGAAGCTTTCTTT	TRBJ1-1	few	TRBV6-5	-
CASSTAGGGANEQFF	TGTGCCAGCAGTACCGCGGGAGGTGGGGCCAATGAGCAGTTCTTC	TRBJ2-1	-	TRBV7-2	TRBD2
CASRADRAGTGELFF	TGTGCCAGCAGGGCCGACAGGGCCGGCACCGGGGAGCTGTTTTTT	TRBJ2-2	-	TRBV6-4	TRBD1
CASSTDDRGTYEQYF	TGTGCCAGCTCGACGGATGACAGGGGAACCTACGAGCAGTACTTC	TRBJ2-7	-	TRBV18	TRBD1
CASTSSFPYNEQFF	TGTGCCAGTACTTCATCCTTTCCATACAATGAGCAGTTCTTC	TRBJ2-1	-	TRBV27	-
CASSLAQGNTIYF	TGTGCCAGCAGCTTGGCTCAGGGAAACACCATATATTTT	TRBJ1-3	many	TRBV5-4	-
CASSSTGGRDTQYF	TGCGCCAGCAGCTCAACAGGGGGCAGAGATACGCAGTATTTT	TRBJ2-3	once	TRBV5-1	TRBD1
CAITSARNEKLFF	TGTGCCATCACTTCAGCGCGTAATGAAAAACTGTTTTTT	TRBJ1-4	-	TRBV2	-
CASSQGGQGGTGNTIYF	TGCGCCAGCAGCCAAGGCGGGCAGGGAGGAACTGGAAACACCATATATTTT	TRBJ1-3	-	TRBV4-3	-
CASSDNRDSAKAFF	TGTGCCAGCAGCGACAACCGGGACAGTGCGAAAGCTTTCTTT	TRBJ1-1	-	TRBV2	TRBD1
CASSEEGDYGYTF	TGTGCCAGCAGTGAAGAGGGAGACTATGGCTACACCTTC	TRBJ1-2	-	TRBV2	-
CATSRDNGFESFF	TGTGCCACCAGCAGAGATAACGGGTTTGAATCTTTCTTT	TRBJ1-1	-	TRBV15	-
CASRTGTGVAFF	TGTGCCAGCAGGACCGGGACAGGGGTAGCTTTCTTT	TRBJ1-1	-	TRBV28	TRBD1
CASSQGPRGVGTEAFF	TGCGCCAGCAGCCAAGGTCCCAGGGGAGTCGGCACTGAAGCTTTCTTT	TRBJ1-1	few	TRBV4-1	-
CASSSTGASEAFF	TGTGCCAGCAGCTCTACAGGTGCCTCTGAAGCTTTCTTT	TRBJ1-1	-	TRBV7-3	-
CASAPRDTIDNEQFF	TGTGCCAGCGCCCCACGGGACACAATCGACAATGAGCAGTTCTTC	TRBJ2-1	-	TRBV6-5	-
CASSLAAYGYTF	TGTGCCAGTAGTCTCGCGGCCTATGGCTACACCTTC	TRBJ1-2	-	TRBV19	-
CASSRADGRDTQYF	TGTGCCAGCAGCCGAGCGGACGGGAGAGATACGCAGTATTTT	TRBJ2-3	-	TRBV3-1/TRBV3-2	-
CASSWRRGTGGDEKLFF	TGTGCCAGCTCATGGCGACGCGGGACGGGCGGGGATGAAAAACTGTTTTTT	TRBJ1-4	-	TRBV18	-